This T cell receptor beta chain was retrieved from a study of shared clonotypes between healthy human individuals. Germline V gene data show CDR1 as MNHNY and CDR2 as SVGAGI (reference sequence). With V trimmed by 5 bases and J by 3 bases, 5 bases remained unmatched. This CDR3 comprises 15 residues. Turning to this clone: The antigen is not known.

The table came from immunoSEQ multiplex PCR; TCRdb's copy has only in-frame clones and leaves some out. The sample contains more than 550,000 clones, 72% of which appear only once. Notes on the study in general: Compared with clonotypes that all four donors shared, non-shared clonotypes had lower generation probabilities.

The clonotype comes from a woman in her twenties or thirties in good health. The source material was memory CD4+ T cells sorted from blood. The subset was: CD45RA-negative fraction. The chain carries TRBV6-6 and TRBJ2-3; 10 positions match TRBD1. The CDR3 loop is CASSDRGRGTDTQYF. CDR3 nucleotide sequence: TGTGCCAGCAGTGACAGGGGGCGCGGGACAGATACGCAGTATTTT.